This T cell receptor (beta chain) derives from a study of molecular identifiers for immune sequencing clone quantification (dated by TCRdb to the late 2010s). About the full investigation: In a replicate experiment, RNA from about 19,000 or 110,000 naive CD8 T cells was split into five aliquots, four of which were sequenced. CD8 T cells were used in a methods study to benchmark molecular-identifier clustering-based TCR repertoire sequencing (MIDCIRS) and TCR RNA copy counting. The full study reports these points: A single cell's worth of spiked-in Jurkat TCR RNA was reported detectable even among about 1.1 million naive CD8 T cells. Identical TCR molecules sharing a barcode could cause highly expanded clone sizes to be underestimated. When barcode sub-clustering was not used, chimeric consensus sequences inflated TCR diversity, with chimeras reaching as high as 47%. Naive libraries contained spiked-in Jurkat TCR RNA (approximately nine copies' worth), which is not part of the donor repertoire. In CMV-specific effector cells, clones with more than 20 RNA copies contained over 99% of molecules, whereas in naive cells such clones contained under 1% of molecules. Modeling estimated about 3.3 recovered TCR RNA copies per cell, compared with approximately 9.5 by digital PCR, which implies roughly 30% capture efficiency.

Naive CD8 T cell libraries were made from about 20,000 to 1,000,000 sorted cells using 10%, 30% or 50% of purified RNA. On a BD FACSAria II, naive CD8 T cells were FACS-sorted as CD8+CD4-CCR7+CD45RA+ and collected into RLT Plus buffer. To test detection sensitivity, Jurkat RNA equal to ten TCR copies was added to samples of roughly 19,000-1,100,000 naive CD8 T cells. CD8 T cells were enriched with RosetteSep CD8+ T Cell Enrichment Cocktail and Ficoll-Paque, followed by ACK red cell lysis. This clonotype was counted many times. The specificity of this receptor is unknown. Per-nucleotide qualities are absent, and no much larger clonotype sits a single base away. Taken from cysteine to phenylalanine, the CDR3 has 15 residues. Only the CDR3 DNA is retained, 45 bases long and in frame from the first base. Deletion took 3 bases off V and 0 bases off J, with a span of 10 bases between the germline ends. Reading the germline V gene gives CDR1 MGHRA and CDR2 YSYEKL.

Library generation was performed with PCR. The sample was run on an Illumina HiSeq 4000. Preparation of bulk TCR libraries followed a previously described approach, with the TCR primers listed in Table S5. Total RNA was purified with the Qiagen AllPrep DNA/RNA kit. Before analysis, reads from multiple sequencing runs of the same library were pooled. Concerning the study's data processing: Only reads with exact TCR constant sequence were kept, trimmed to 150 nt, and grouped by their 12-nt molecular barcodes. Reads within each barcode group were sub-clustered using a 15% Levenshtein threshold, and quality-weighted consensus sequences were constructed for each RNA molecule. Non-functional sequences were removed, as were lower-count sequences one edit away from another. Based on a fit of two negative binomial distributions, barcode sub-clusters having less than 20% of the maximum read count were discarded. Using fastp trimming at Q25 and MiXCR clonotype assembly, TCRdb reanalyzed the public sequencing data and kept in-frame beta chains. Under each unique CDR3 protein, matching rows form one entry showing the most common genes and DNA. TCRdb, not the authors, supplied the V and J calls. For this sample there are under 600,000 distinct CDR3 sequences; roughly a fifth appear just once. The biggest ten clones account for under 0.85% of the sample.

Rearrangement joined TRBV4-1 to TRBJ2-3, and perhaps TRBD1 as D gene, on 6 matching bases. Input material: naive CD8+ T cells from blood, with Jurkat cell RNA spiked in. Taken with the paper, the label for cell subset or site translates to: FACS-sorted CD8+CD4-CCR7+CD45RA+ naive T cells. This receptor was obtained from a human donor in good health. Some libraries in this study had Jurkat cell RNA spiked in. CDR3 reads: CASSQRTESTDTQYF. The nucleotide sequence is TGCGCCAGCAGCCAGCGGACAGAGAGCACAGATACGCAGTATTTT.